The 21 T cell receptor beta chains below all came from one sample that was sequenced in a study of T-cell memory formation after mild COVID-19. A single record per CDR3 protein comes from TCRdb applying MiXCR to the 5' RACE reads. The table includes under 450,000 distinct CDR3 sequences, more than 20% detected once. Sequencing was performed on PBMCs or a T cell subset sorted from them (not recorded which). The receptors derive from a man younger than 35 who had mild COVID-19 (a few samples of this study predate the infection). Cell type and time point are not known.

This clonotype has just one count. A read error may account for a junction end that differs from germline. V gene TRBV7-3 combines with J gene TRBJ2-5, with D uncertain. From germline, CDR1 is SGHTA and CDR2 FQGTGA. This CDR3 has 15 residues. CDR3 in amino acids: CAISLTSSIQETQYF. CDR3 nucleotide sequence: TGTGCCATCAGCTTAACCAGCAGTATCCAAGAGACCCAGTACTTC.

The chain employs TRBV20-1 and TRBJ2-1; D perhaps matches TRBD2 (6 bases). The CDR3 consists of 15 residues. Trimming took off 4 bases at V and 7 bases at J, with 20 bases between the two ends. The germline gives CDR1 DFQATT, CDR2 SNEGSKA (reference sequence). The CDR3 nucleotides are TGCAGTGCTACTATAGGTGGCGGGGCCGCAAATGAGCAGTTCTTC. Translation: CSATIGGGAANEQFF.

The gene calls are TRBV6-5 and TRBJ1-5; weak D call: TRBD1 (5 bases). Germline V gene sequence: CDR1 MNHEY, CDR2 SVGAGI. The length of the CDR3 is 14 residues. Trimming stripped 8 bases from V and 10 bases from J, with 21 bases between. The CDR3 sequence: CASGIGQGDPPQHF. The CDR3 DNA follows: TGTGCCAGCGGAATAGGGCAGGGAGACCCCCCCCAGCATTTT.

In this sample, this clonotype turned up many times. The rearrangement links TRBV5-1 to TRBJ2-1; 8 bases are shared with TRBD1. The CDR3 is 15 residues long. Germline trimming cut 0 bases from V and 8 bases from J; bases unmatched to any gene: 7. The germline V gene has CDR1 SGHRS and CDR2 YFSETQ. CDR3: CASSLGQGPGDEQFF. CDR3 DNA sequence: TGCGCCAGCAGCTTGGGACAGGGGCCAGGGGATGAGCAGTTCTTC.

This clonotype was found a few times. The chain combines TRBV20-1 with TRBJ1-1; possibly TRBD1 for D (6 bases). V was cut by 1 base and J by 5 bases, with 14 bases left in between. The germline V gene has CDR1 DFQATT and CDR2 SNEGSKA (reference sequence). The CDR3 is made up of 14 amino acids. CDR3: CSARGTGLGTEAFF. For the CDR3, the DNA is TGCAGTGCTAGAGGTACAGGGTTGGGAACTGAAGCTTTCTTT.

This clonotype was recorded a few times. This chain uses TRBV29-1 with TRBJ2-1, with a possible D match to TRBD1 (5 bases). CDR3 length equals 12 residues. Trimming stripped 4 bases from V and 5 bases from J, with 9 bases between. The germline gives CDR1 SQVTM, CDR2 ANQGSEA. The chain's CDR3 is CSVAGPDNEQFF. The CDR3 DNA is TGCAGCGTTGCAGGGCCCGACAATGAGCAGTTCTTC.

This clonotype was recorded a few times. The CDR3 DNA reads as TGTGCCAGCAGTTCAACAGGGCACACTAACTATGGCTACACCTTC. Its protein is CASSSTGHTNYGYTF. This sequence joins TRBV12-3 or TRBV12-4 and TRBJ1-2; D possibly corresponds to TRBD1 (6 bases). The CDR3 runs 15 residues. With 4 bases removed from V and 0 bases from J, the gap between germline ends came to 12 bases.

This clonotype showed up many times. The chain couples TRBV7-3 to TRBJ1-1; TRBD1 is a possible D gene (6 bases). Germline loops: CDR1 SGHTA, CDR2 FQGTGA. This CDR3 has 13 amino acids. V shed 3 bases and J shed 2 bases, with 7 bases lying between them. The CDR3 is CASSFRGNTEAFF. For the CDR3, the DNA is TGTGCCAGCAGCTTCAGGGGTAACACTGAAGCTTTCTTT.

This clonotype was observed at least ten times. V gene TRBV28 combines with J gene TRBJ2-1, with 9 nucleotides matching TRBD1. V lost 5 bases to trimming and J lost 6 bases; unmatched junction nucleotides: 14. This CDR3 is 17 amino acids long. Germline loops: CDR1 MDHEN, CDR2 SYDVKM. CDR3 coding DNA: TGTGCCAGCAGTGAAATGGGCTTTGGGACAGGGCCCAATGAGCAGTTCTTC. Its protein is CASSEMGFGTGPNEQFF.

CDR3: CASSLTGLGGGEATLAKNIQYF. In DNA form, the CDR3 reads TGTGCCAGCAGCTTAACAGGCTTGGGCGGGGGGGAAGCAACCCTAGCCAAAAACATTCAGTACTTC. The chain couples TRBV7-2 to TRBJ2-4; 9 bases match TRBD2. After removal of 2 bases from V and 0 bases from J, the junction contained 20 bases not matched to a gene. Germline values: CDR1 SGHTA, CDR2 FQGNSA. The CDR3 totals 22 residues.

The chain has TRBV6-1 and TRBJ1-2, with D possibly matching TRBD1 (5 bases). V was shortened by 8 bases and J by 3 bases, with 19 bases between the two germline ends. CDR1 MNHNS and CDR2 SASEGT come from the germline V gene. The CDR3 is 15 residues long. CDR3 in amino acids: CASSVGTRRDYGYTF. The CDR3 DNA follows: TGTGCCAGCTCTGTGGGGACGCGGAGGGACTATGGCTACACCTTC.

The rearrangement joins TRBV18 to TRBJ2-6; no clear D. Deletions cut 1 base from V and 0 bases from J, with 7 bases between. The V gene's germline CDR1 is KGHSH and CDR2 LQKENI. The CDR3 totals 16 residues. Here the CDR3 reads CASSPRFPSGANVLTF. CDR3 in DNA: TGTGCCAGCTCACCACGATTTCCCTCTGGGGCCAACGTCCTGACTTTC. Using reference TRBV18 and TRBJ2-6 for the parts outside the CDR3, the full variable domain is NAGVMQNPRHLVRRRGQEARLRCSPMKGHSHVYWYRQLPEEGLKFMVYLQKENIIDESGMPKERFSAEFPKEGPSILRIQQVVRGDSAAYFCASSPRFPSGANVLTFGAGSRLTVL.

This clonotype occurred a few times. The chain combines TRBV7-2 with TRBJ2-1; TRBD2 matches 10 bases. With 3 bases clipped from V and 12 bases from J, the junction kept 5 bases outside the gene matches. This CDR3 is 13 amino acids long. Germline CDR1 SGHTA, CDR2 FQGNSA. CDR3 coding DNA: TGTGCCAGCAGCTTGGAGCGGGGGGGAGGGCAGTTCTTC. It translates to CASSLERGGGQFF. Combining the CDR3 with reference TRBV7-2 and TRBJ2-1 gives the whole variable domain GAGVSQSPSNKVTEKGKDVELRCDPISGHTALYWYRQSLGQGLEFLIYFQGNSAPDKSGLPSDRFSAERTGGSVSTLTIQRTQQEDSAVYLCASSLERGGGQFFGPGTRLTVL.

The gene calls are TRBV28 and TRBJ1-5; D uncertain. Trimming left V 4 bases short and J 6 bases short, with 16 bases between. Germline CDR1 and CDR2: MDHEN and SYDVKM. This CDR3 has 15 amino acids. CDR3 in amino acids: CASSSPGWKGQPQHF. The CDR3 DNA follows: TGTGCCAGCAGTTCTCCGGGGTGGAAGGGTCAGCCCCAGCATTTT. Supplemented by reference TRBV28 and TRBJ1-5, the full variable domain reads DVKVTQSSRYLVKRTGEKVFLECVQDMDHENMFWYRQDPGLGLRLIYFSYDVKMKEKGDIPEGYSVSREKKERFSLILESASTNQTSMYLCASSSPGWKGQPQHFGDGTRLSIL.

This sequence joins TRBV20-1 and TRBJ2-5; TRBD2 matches at 9 bases. Per the germline V gene, CDR1 is DFQATT and CDR2 is SNEGSKA (reference sequence). After removal of 7 bases from V and 6 bases from J, the junction contained 9 bases not matched to a gene. The CDR3 is 13 amino acids. CDR3 bases: TGCAGTGTTCCTGGCGGGGGGGCTAAGACCCAGTACTTC. Residues: CSVPGGGAKTQYF.

This clonotype was counted between two and nine times. The chain has TRBV3-1 and TRBJ2-1; 7 nucleotides line up with TRBD1. The CDR3 extends over 13 amino acids. CDR1 is LGHDT, CDR2 YNNKEL, per germline (reference sequence). The V gene end was trimmed by 3 bases and the J gene end by 7 bases; junction bases not matched to a gene: 3. CDR3 amino acids: CASSQTDRNEQFF. The CDR3 coding sequence is TGTGCCAGCAGCCAGACGGACAGGAATGAGCAGTTCTTC.

The chain has TRBV27 and TRBJ1-4; D gene ambiguous. The V gene lost 3 bases and the J gene lost 8 bases, with 13 bases spanning the gap. The V gene's germline CDR1 is MNHEY and CDR2 SMNVEV (reference sequence). The CDR3 contains 14 residues. CDR3 protein: CASSLAGNQEKLFF. DNA of the CDR3: TGTGCCAGCAGTTTGGCGGGGAATCAAGAAAAACTGTTTTTT.

This clonotype showed up just a few times. The gene calls are TRBV6-2 or TRBV6-3 and TRBJ1-2; TRBD1 might be the D (5 bases). This CDR3 contains 14 residues. The V and J ends lost 2 bases and 7 bases respectively, with 14 bases between them. In germline, CDR1 is MNHEY, CDR2 SVGEGT. CDR3 region: CASSYISGIGGYTF. The CDR3 nucleotides read TGTGCCAGCAGTTACATATCAGGGATCGGTGGCTACACCTTC.

Written as DNA, the CDR3 is TGTGCCAGCAGCTGGCCGGGACTAGCGGGGGGGCTATCACAAGATACGCAGTATTTT. It is translated as CASSWPGLAGGLSQDTQYF. The genes are TRBV7-2 and TRBJ2-3; 16 nucleotides match TRBD2. In germline, CDR1 is SGHTA, CDR2 FQGNSA. The CDR3 contains 19 residues. Unmatched junction bases numbered 12, after V lost 4 bases and J lost 5 bases.

This clonotype showed up just a few times. The chain is built from TRBV5-1 and TRBJ2-1; TRBD1 matches at 9 bases. The CDR3 runs 15 residues. Germline V gene sequence: CDR1 SGHRS, CDR2 YFSETQ. V was pared by 3 bases and J by 1 base, with 2 bases of the junction left unmatched. The CDR3 coding sequence is TGCGCCAGCAGCTACGGGACAGGGTCCTACAATGAGCAGTTCTTC. Translated: CASSYGTGSYNEQFF.

This clonotype was counted a few times. The V gene is TRBV7-2, the J gene TRBJ2-7, with D possibly matching TRBD1 (6 bases). Per the germline V gene, CDR1 is SGHTA and CDR2 is FQGNSA. Trimming stripped 5 bases from V and 2 bases from J, with 19 bases between. CDR3 length: 16 residues. CDR3 bases: TGTGCCAGCAGCCCGAGCTGGACAGCCGCCCCCTACGAGCAGTACTTC. It yields the protein CASSPSWTAAPYEQYF.